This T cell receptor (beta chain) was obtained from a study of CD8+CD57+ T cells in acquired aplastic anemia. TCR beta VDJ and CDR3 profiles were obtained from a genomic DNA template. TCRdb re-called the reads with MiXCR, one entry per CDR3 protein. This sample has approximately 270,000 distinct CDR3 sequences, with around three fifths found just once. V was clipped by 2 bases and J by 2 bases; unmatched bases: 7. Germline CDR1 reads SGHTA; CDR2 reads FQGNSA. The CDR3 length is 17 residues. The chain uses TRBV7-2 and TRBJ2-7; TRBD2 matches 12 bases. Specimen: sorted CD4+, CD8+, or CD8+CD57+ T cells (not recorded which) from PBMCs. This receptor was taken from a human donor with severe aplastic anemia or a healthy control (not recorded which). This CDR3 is CASSLLRTSGNTYEQYF. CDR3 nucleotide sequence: TGTGCCAGCAGCTTACTACGGACTAGCGGGAATACCTACGAGCAGTACTTC.